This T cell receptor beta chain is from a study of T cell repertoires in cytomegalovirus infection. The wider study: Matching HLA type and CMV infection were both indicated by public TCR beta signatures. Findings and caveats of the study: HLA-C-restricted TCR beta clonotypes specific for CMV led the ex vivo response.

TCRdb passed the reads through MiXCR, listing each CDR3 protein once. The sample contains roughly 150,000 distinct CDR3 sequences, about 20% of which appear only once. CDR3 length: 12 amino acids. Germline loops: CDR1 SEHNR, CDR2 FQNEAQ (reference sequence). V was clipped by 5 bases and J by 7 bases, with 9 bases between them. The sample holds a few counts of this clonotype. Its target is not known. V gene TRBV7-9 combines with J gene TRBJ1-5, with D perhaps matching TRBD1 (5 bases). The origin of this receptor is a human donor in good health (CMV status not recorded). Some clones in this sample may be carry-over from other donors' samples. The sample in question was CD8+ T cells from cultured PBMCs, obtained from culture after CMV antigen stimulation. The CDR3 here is CASSHGGQPQHF. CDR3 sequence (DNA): TGTGCCAGCAGCCACGGGGGACAGCCCCAGCATTTT.